A selection of T cell receptor beta chains follows, all from one sample in a study of blood T cells in healthy people across ages. MiXCR, applied by TCRdb to the 5' RACE reads, yields one record per CDR3 protein. Found here are approximately 1,100,000 distinct CDR3 sequences, 35% to 50% of them singletons; the top ten hold 15% to 20%. The material sequenced was blood. The origin of the receptors is an older woman in good health. Each CDR3 is given with its conserved first and last residue. Clone size is given for some rows only: seen once, a few or many times, or a class if the clone is expanded.

CDR3: CASSRQGPGANVLTF
V: TRBV27
size: few

CDR3: CACRSAGEETQYF
V: TRBV5-1
size: once

CDR3: CASSYTRTGGYTF
V: TRBV6-5
size: NA

CDR3: CASSAKGRNEKLFF
V: TRBV28
size: once

CDR3: CASSLATGNEQYF
V: TRBV4-1
size: NA

CDR3: CASSLSVGGGRNIQYF
V: TRBV7-3
size: few

CDR3: CSVAMRQENTGELFF
V: TRBV29-1
size: NA

CDR3: CAIKRLAGDGNEQFF
V: TRBV10-3
size: NA

CDR3: CASSLFDRINEQFF
V: TRBV27
size: NA

CDR3: CASSPGPSSNQPQHF
V: TRBV12-3/TRBV12-4
size: NA

CDR3: CSVEGDRGEQYF
V: TRBV29-1
size: NA

CDR3: CASSSDPSNIQYF
V: TRBV5-8
size: NA

CDR3: CAISETPGRNQPQHF
V: TRBV10-3
size: few

CDR3: CSVELGVLVGNEQFF
V: TRBV29-1
size: few

CDR3: CATSLRHNTDTQYF
V: TRBV6-6
size: NA

CDR3: CASKSTWLAGSTDTQYF
V: TRBV2
size: NA

CDR3: CASSPGTSGSVFYEQYF
V: TRBV7-6
size: few

CDR3: CASSQVHAQETQYF
V: TRBV14
size: NA

CDR3: CASSSTRQGETQYF
V: TRBV13
size: many

CDR3: CSVLDGHEQYF
V: TRBV29-1
size: NA

CDR3: CASSQPPGRGSYEQYF
V: TRBV18
size: few

CDR3: CASSLVATRWEQYF
V: TRBV7-9
size: NA

CDR3: CAIGDNEQFF
V: TRBV10-3
size: few

CDR3: CSANDRGRSSNYGYTF
V: TRBV20-1
size: NA

CDR3: CASSLADRELYEQYF
V: TRBV5-1
size: few

CDR3: CASSAGQRGYEQYF
V: TRBV2
size: once

CDR3: CASSQDGATEAFF
V: TRBV4-2
size: NA

CDR3: CSARDYRVVHNEQFF
V: TRBV20-1
size: NA

CDR3: CSALEGGGTDTQYF
V: TRBV20-1
size: few

CDR3: CSVDPSGRTDTQYF
V: TRBV29-1
size: many

CDR3: CAISDPSSGTGQETQYF
V: TRBV10-3
size: many

CDR3: CASSPRLAGPTDTQYF
V: TRBV9
size: few

CDR3: CASSVSGGRAYEQYF
V: TRBV9
size: NA

CDR3: CSVEDASREQFF
V: TRBV29-1
size: few

CDR3: CASSFRTGRDAFF
V: TRBV27
size: NA

CDR3: CASRTLAGAADTQYF
V: TRBV7-8
size: NA

CDR3: CSARDPTSGNIYEQYF
V: TRBV20-1
size: few

CDR3: CASSFEGLNTEAFF
V: TRBV27
size: NA

CDR3: CASSQTDRLNTGELFF
V: TRBV4-1
size: NA

CDR3: CASNLGTASNQPQHF
V: TRBV5-1
size: NA

CDR3: CASSQEEGASGVINEQFF
V: TRBV4-1
size: few

CDR3: CSARPGQGEGYTF
V: TRBV20-1
size: few

CDR3: CASSSPGFYEQYF
V: TRBV5-5
size: few

CDR3: CASSGVGQGNNEQFF
V: TRBV7-9
size: NA

CDR3: CASSSRPAGLSPQETQYF
V: TRBV6-5
size: few

CDR3: CASSLNPGDHYEQYF
V: TRBV5-1
size: few

CDR3: CASRTGTGDDTQYF
V: TRBV12-3/TRBV12-4
size: few

CDR3: CASSFYHWHEQYF
V: TRBV12-3/TRBV12-4
size: NA

CDR3: CATRSGTGNTEAFF
V: TRBV24-1
size: NA

CDR3: CASTKGGASYEQYF
V: TRBV2
size: NA

CDR3: CASMASGRNEQYF
V: TRBV11-2
size: NA

CDR3: CASSLGKLYEQYF
V: TRBV27
size: few

CDR3: CASSERGNGYTF
V: TRBV6-1
size: NA

CDR3: CASGRGPASSYNEQFF
V: TRBV12-5
size: NA